One sample yielded the 16 T cell receptor beta chains listed below, sequenced in a study of blood T cells in healthy people across ages. A second roughly 6 to 11 cycle PCR used barcoded and J-beta primers. Each CDR3 protein is one row after TCRdb ran MiXCR on the 5' RACE reads. The sample records about 580,000 distinct CDR3 sequences, roughly 48% being singletons. Sample: blood. The source is a man aged 80 or over in good health.

The chain has TRBV5-4 and TRBJ1-1; possibly TRBD1 for D (5 bases). The CDR3 is 15 amino acids. In germline, CDR1 is SGHNT, CDR2 YYREEE (reference sequence). V dropped 4 bases and J dropped 6 bases, with 19 bases sitting between them. CDR3 sequence: CASSRRDGGSAEAFF. CDR3 DNA sequence: TGTGCCAGCAGCAGAAGGGACGGCGGATCGGCTGAAGCTTTCTTT.

The chain has TRBV20-1 and TRBJ1-6, with 7 bases aligning to TRBD1. Germline V lookup: CDR1 DFQATT, CDR2 SNEGSKA (reference sequence). This CDR3 is 16 amino acids long. V lost 2 bases to trimming and J lost 6 bases; unmatched junction nucleotides: 10. In DNA, the CDR3 is TGCAGTGCTAGAAAGGAGGCAGGGGGTTTTAATTCACCCCTCCACTTT. As protein: CSARKEAGGFNSPLHF.

The chain recombines TRBV5-1 with TRBJ2-1, with 8 nucleotides matching TRBD2. The V gene's germline CDR1 is SGHRS and CDR2 YFSETQ. This CDR3 contains 15 residues. Losses at the gene ends were 4 bases for V and 6 bases for J; bases not matched to a gene: 9. The CDR3 DNA follows: TGCGCCAGCAGCCCGGGAGCGGGAGCCCCCAATGAGCAGTTCTTC. This codes for CASSPGAGAPNEQFF.

This clonotype has a count of ten or more. The V call is TRBV29-1, the J call TRBJ1-2, with TRBD1 matching 8 bases. The ends lost 6 bases at V and 6 bases at J; junction bases unmatched: 9. CDR3 length equals 13 residues. Germline CDR1 is SQVTM and CDR2 is ANQGSEA. CDR3 nucleotides: TGCAGCGTGGAAAGGGACAGGAGCCATGGCTACACCTTC. It is translated as CSVERDRSHGYTF.

This sequence joins TRBV28 and TRBJ1-2, with TRBD1 identical over 8 bases. The CDR3 runs 14 residues. J was trimmed by 6 bases and V by 3 bases; bases with no gene match: 6. Germline CDR1 reads MDHEN; CDR2 reads SYDVKM. The DNA of the CDR3 is TGTGCCAGCAGTTTGCGACAGGGGAACAATGGCTACACCTTC. Its translation: CASSLRQGNNGYTF.

The V and J genes are TRBV11-2 and TRBJ2-1; D not certain. In germline, CDR1 is SGHAT, CDR2 FQNNGV. CDR3 size: 11 residues. Trimming took 4 bases from V and 12 from J, leaving 10 bases between them. In DNA, the CDR3 is TGTGCCAGCAGCTCACACTATCCGCAGTTCTTC. This encodes CASSSHYPQFF.

This chain links TRBV20-1 with TRBJ2-5; tentative D call: TRBD2 (6 bases). Germline V gene lookup returns CDR1 DFQATT and CDR2 SNEGSKA (reference sequence). Trimming pared 5 bases from V and 4 bases from J, leaving 17 bases between. The CDR3 is made up of 14 amino acids. The CDR3, as DNA: TGCAGTGCTCACCTGACTAGTGCTGGAGAGACCCAGTACTTC. Encoded protein: CSAHLTSAGETQYF.

The V gene is TRBV6-2 or TRBV6-3, the J gene TRBJ1-1; D remains ambiguous. The CDR3 is 16 residues long. The ends were cut back, 2 bases at V and 0 bases at J, with 13 bases in the middle. Germline CDR1 and CDR2: MNHEY and SVGEGT. CDR3 amino acids: CASSYRGTQMNTEAFF. Written as DNA, the CDR3 is TGTGCCAGCAGTTACCGAGGTACCCAGATGAACACTGAAGCTTTCTTT.

This clonotype was observed a handful of times. The chain couples TRBV20-1 to TRBJ1-1; 8 bases are shared with TRBD1. Germline-derived CDR1 and CDR2 are DFQATT and SNEGSKA (reference sequence). The CDR3 extends over 14 amino acids. V lost 6 bases, J lost 8 bases, and 14 bases stayed unmatched. Written as DNA, the CDR3 is TGCAGTGCAGAGCCACGGTCCACAGGGGGAGAAGCTTTCTTT. It codes for CSAEPRSTGGEAFF.

This sequence joins TRBV10-3 and TRBJ2-5; 7 bases agree with TRBD2. CDR1 and CDR2 (germline): ENHRY, SYGVKD. The CDR3 loop spans 15 amino acids. V dropped 2 bases and J dropped 1; count of bases not matched to a gene: 4. As DNA, the CDR3 is TGTGCCATCAGTGAGACGACGGGAGGCCAAGAGACCCAGTACTTC. Translating it yields CAISETTGGQETQYF.

This clonotype was detected a few times. The rearrangement uses TRBV7-8 and TRBJ2-1, with D possibly being TRBD2 (7 bases). This CDR3 is 16 amino acids long. Germline V gene sequence: CDR1 SGHVS, CDR2 FQNEAQ. V lost 4 bases to trimming and J lost 7 bases, with 20 bases between them. The CDR3 protein is CASSSVGGGARNEQFF. The DNA for the CDR3 is TGTGCCAGCAGCTCCGTCGGTGGGGGGGCCAGGAATGAGCAGTTCTTC.

CDR3 amino acids: CSVSKTSGRIETQYF. DNA of the CDR3: TGCAGCGTTTCCAAGACTAGCGGGAGAATTGAGACCCAGTACTTC. This chain uses TRBV29-1 with TRBJ2-5; TRBD2 matches at 12 bases. The J segment lost 5 bases and the V segment lost 5 bases, leaving 9 bases of the junction unmatched. Germline lookup yields CDR1 SQVTM and CDR2 ANQGSEA. This CDR3 contains 15 residues.

The rearrangement links TRBV3-1 to TRBJ2-3; possibly TRBD1 for D (6 bases). Trimming took 4 bases from V and 5 from J, leaving 13 bases between them. The CDR3 extends over 14 amino acids. From germline, CDR1 is LGHDT and CDR2 YNNKEL (reference sequence). This CDR3 reads CASSPRGSVDTQYF. The CDR3 DNA reads TGTGCCAGCAGCCCCAGGGGTAGCGTAGATACGCAGTATTTT.

The chain recombines TRBV5-5 with TRBJ2-1; D not resolved. The CDR3 extends over 9 amino acids. The V and J ends lost 4 bases and 14 bases respectively, with 7 bases between them. Germline CDR1 reads SGHKS; CDR2 reads YYEKEE (reference sequence). The CDR3 loop reads CASSPGEFF. As DNA, the CDR3 is TGTGCCAGCAGCCCGGGCGAGTTCTTC.

Comment on this clonotype: Its ends do not fully match the called genes, so a read error is possible. This chain links TRBV7-2 with TRBJ2-3; no definite D call. The germline CDR1 and CDR2 sequences are SGHTA and FQGNSA. CDR3 length: 15 amino acids. CDR3 nucleotides: TGTGCCAGCAGCTTTGGTCCCCAATCCACAGATACACAGTATTTT. It codes for CASSFGPQSTDTQYF.

This clonotype occurred many times. This chain links TRBV29-1 with TRBJ2-1; 7 nucleotides align to TRBD1. Germline lookup yields CDR1 SQVTM and CDR2 ANQGSEA. J gave up 14 bases and V 4 bases, and 5 bases lay outside the gene matches. The CDR3 is 10 residues long. The CDR3 reads CSVGDRVEFF. Here the CDR3 DNA reads TGCAGCGTTGGAGACAGGGTGGAGTTCTTC.